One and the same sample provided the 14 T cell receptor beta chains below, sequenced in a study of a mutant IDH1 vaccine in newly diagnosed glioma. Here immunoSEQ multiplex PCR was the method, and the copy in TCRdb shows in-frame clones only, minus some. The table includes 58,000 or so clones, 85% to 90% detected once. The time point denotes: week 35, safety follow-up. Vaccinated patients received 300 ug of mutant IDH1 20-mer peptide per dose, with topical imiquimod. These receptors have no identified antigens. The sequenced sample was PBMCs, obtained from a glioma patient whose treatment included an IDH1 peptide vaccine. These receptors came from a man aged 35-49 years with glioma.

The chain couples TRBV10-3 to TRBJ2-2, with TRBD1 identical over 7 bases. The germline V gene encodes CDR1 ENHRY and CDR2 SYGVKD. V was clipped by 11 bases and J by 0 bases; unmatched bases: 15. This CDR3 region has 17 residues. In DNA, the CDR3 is TGTGCCCCGTTAACCGACAGGGTGACTTCGAACACCGGGGAGCTGTTTTTT. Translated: CAPLTDRVTSNTGELFF.

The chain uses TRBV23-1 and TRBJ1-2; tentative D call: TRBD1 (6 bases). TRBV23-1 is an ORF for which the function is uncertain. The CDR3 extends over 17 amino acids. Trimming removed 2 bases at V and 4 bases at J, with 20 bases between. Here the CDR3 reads CASSQEGRRGGFYGYTF. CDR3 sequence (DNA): TGCGCCAGCAGTCAAGAGGGCAGGAGAGGGGGTTTCTATGGCTACACCTTC.

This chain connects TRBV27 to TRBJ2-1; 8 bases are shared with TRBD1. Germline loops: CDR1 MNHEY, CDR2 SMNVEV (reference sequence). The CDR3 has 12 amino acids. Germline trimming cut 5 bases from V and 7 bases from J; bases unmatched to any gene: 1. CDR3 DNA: TGTGCCAGCAGTGGACAGGGAAATGAGCAGTTCTTC. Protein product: CASSGQGNEQFF.

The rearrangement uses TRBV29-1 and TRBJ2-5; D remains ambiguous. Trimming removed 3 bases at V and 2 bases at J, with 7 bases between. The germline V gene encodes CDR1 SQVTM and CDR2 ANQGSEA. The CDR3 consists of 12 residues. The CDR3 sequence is CSVEPVQETQYF. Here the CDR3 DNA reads TGCAGCGTTGAGCCAGTACAAGAGACCCAGTACTTC.

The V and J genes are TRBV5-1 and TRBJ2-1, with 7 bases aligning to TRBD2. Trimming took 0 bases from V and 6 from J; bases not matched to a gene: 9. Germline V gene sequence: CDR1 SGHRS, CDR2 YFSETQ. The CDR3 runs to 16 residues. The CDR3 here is CASSLVPAGLFNEQFF. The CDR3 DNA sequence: TGCGCCAGCAGCTTGGTTCCAGCGGGATTGTTCAATGAGCAGTTCTTC.

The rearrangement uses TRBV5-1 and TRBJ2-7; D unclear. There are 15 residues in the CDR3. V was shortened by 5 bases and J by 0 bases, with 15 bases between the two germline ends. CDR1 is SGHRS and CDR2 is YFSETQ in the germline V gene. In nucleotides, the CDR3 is TGCGCCAGCAGTAGTTCCCGTTACCTCTCCTACGAGCAGTACTTC. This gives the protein CASSSSRYLSYEQYF.

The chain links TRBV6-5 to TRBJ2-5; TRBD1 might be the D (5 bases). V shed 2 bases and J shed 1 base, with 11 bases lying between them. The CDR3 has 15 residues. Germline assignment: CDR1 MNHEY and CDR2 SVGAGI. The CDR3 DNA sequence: TGTGCCAGCAGTTACGTTTCAGGGCCCCAAGAGACCCAGTACTTC. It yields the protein CASSYVSGPQETQYF.

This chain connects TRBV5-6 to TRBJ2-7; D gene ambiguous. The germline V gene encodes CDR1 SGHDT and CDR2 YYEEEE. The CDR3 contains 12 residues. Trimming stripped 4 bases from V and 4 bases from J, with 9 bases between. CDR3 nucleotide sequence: TGTGCCAGCAGCGAGACTGATTACGAGCAGTACTTC. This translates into CASSETDYEQYF.

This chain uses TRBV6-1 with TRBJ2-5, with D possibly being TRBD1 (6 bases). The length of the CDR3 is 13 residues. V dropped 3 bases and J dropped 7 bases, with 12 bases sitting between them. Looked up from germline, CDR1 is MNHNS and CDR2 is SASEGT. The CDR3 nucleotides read TGTGCCAGCAGTGATCAGGGGTTTGGGACCCAGTACTTC. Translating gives CASSDQGFGTQYF.

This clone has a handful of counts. The CDR3 DNA reads as TGTGCCATCAGTGGCCAACAGGGGTTCTCTGGAAACACCATATATTTT. It is translated as CAISGQQGFSGNTIYF. The rearrangement joins TRBV10-3 to TRBJ1-3, with TRBD1 identical over 7 bases. Trimming cost V 4 bases and J 0 bases; bases outside gene matches: 6. This CDR3 contains 16 residues. In germline, CDR1 is ENHRY, CDR2 SYGVKD.

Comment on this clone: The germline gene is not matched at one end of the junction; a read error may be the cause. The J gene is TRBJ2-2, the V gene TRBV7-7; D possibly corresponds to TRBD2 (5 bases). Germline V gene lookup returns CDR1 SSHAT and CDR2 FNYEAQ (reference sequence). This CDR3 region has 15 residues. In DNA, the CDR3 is TGTGCTAGCAGCCCCACGGGGAGTGTTCCCGGGGAGCTGTTTTTT. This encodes CASSPTGSVPGELFF.

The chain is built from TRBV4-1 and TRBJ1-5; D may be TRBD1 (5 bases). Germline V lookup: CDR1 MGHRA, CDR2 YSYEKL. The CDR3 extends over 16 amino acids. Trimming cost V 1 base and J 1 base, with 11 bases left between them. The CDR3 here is CASSQVRRGSNQPQHF. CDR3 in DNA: TGCGCCAGCAGCCAAGTCCGACGGGGGAGCAATCAGCCCCAGCATTTT.

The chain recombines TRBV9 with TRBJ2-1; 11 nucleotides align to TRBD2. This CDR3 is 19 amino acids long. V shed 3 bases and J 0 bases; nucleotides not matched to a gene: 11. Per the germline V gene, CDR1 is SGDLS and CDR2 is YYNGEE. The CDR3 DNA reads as TGTGCCAGCAGCGACCCCGGGACTAGCGGTCTAAGCTCCTACAATGAGCAGTTCTTC. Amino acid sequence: CASSDPGTSGLSSYNEQFF.

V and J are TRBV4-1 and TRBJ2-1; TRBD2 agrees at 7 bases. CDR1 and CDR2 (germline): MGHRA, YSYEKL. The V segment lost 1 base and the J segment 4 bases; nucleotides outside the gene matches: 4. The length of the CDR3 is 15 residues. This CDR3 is CASSQGLAVYNEQFF. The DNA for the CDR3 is TGCGCCAGCAGCCAAGGGCTAGCGGTTTACAATGAGCAGTTCTTC.